The 26 T cell receptor beta chains below were found in one sample sequenced in a study of post-analysis software for immune sequencing data. General study results and limits: There were roughly 5 TRBV segments more frequent in patients than controls, and TRBV5-6, TRBV5-1 and TRBV20-1 were among them.

No antigen has been identified for these receptors. The TCR beta cDNA libraries carried unique molecular identifiers. MiXCR, run by TCRdb on the PCR reads, gives a single entry per CDR3 protein. This table holds 350,000 to 450,000 distinct CDR3 sequences, more than 30% found once. The specimen sequenced was blood. Receptors originate from a girl aged 2 to 10 with multiple sclerosis.

This chain uses TRBV5-1 with TRBJ2-1; 12 bases are a match to TRBD2. The V and J ends lost 2 bases and 8 bases, in that order; junction bases with no gene match: 5. CDR3 size: 15 residues. CDR1 is SGHRS, CDR2 YFSETQ, per germline. In DNA, the CDR3 is TGCGCCAGCAGCTTACCGGGACTAGCGGGCGATGAGCAGTTCTTC. This codes for CASSLPGLAGDEQFF.

The rearrangement uses TRBV7-7 and TRBJ2-7; D possibly corresponds to TRBD1 (5 bases). The V and J ends lost 6 bases and 0 bases respectively, with 15 bases between them. The CDR3 totals 15 residues. Per the germline V gene, CDR1 is SSHAT and CDR2 is FNYEAQ (reference sequence). The CDR3 bases are TGTGCCAGCAGTCTCGACAGTTTCGGCTCCTACGAGCAGTACTTC. It encodes CASSLDSFGSYEQYF.

This clonotype was picked up a small number of times. The V and J genes are TRBV6-6 and TRBJ2-2, with a weak D call TRBD1 (6 bases). Germline lookup yields CDR1 MNHNY and CDR2 SVGAGI (reference sequence). The length of the CDR3 is 15 residues. V lost 5 bases to trimming and J lost 1 base, with 11 bases between them. CDR3 sequence: CASSKGHMNTGELFF. Written as DNA, the CDR3 is TGTGCCAGCAGTAAGGGACATATGAACACCGGGGAGCTGTTTTTT.

This chain uses TRBV4-2 with TRBJ2-7; D is perhaps TRBD2 (5 bases). Trimming cost V 9 bases and J 3 bases, with 15 bases left between them. CDR1 and CDR2 (germline): LGHNA, YNFKEQ. The CDR3 length is 13 residues. In nucleotides, the CDR3 is TGTGCCAGTAGGAGCTCGGGGTACTACGAGCAGTACTTC. It encodes CASRSSGYYEQYF.

Only a few counts were recorded for this clonotype. This chain joins TRBV20-1 and TRBJ2-3; 9 nucleotides align to TRBD2. Looked up from germline, CDR1 is DFQATT and CDR2 is SNEGSKA (reference sequence). The CDR3 runs to 14 residues. J was trimmed by 3 bases and V by 1 base; bases with no gene match: 2. DNA of the CDR3: TGCAGTGCTAGAGGGACTAGCGTGACAGATACGCAGTATTTT. Encoded protein: CSARGTSVTDTQYF.

The J gene is TRBJ1-1, the V gene TRBV20-1; D is unresolved. V was pared by 1 base and J by 9 bases, with 15 bases between. Germline V CDR1 and CDR2: DFQATT, SNEGSKA (reference sequence). The CDR3 runs to 13 residues. CDR3 loop: CSARVRTEVKAFF. DNA for the CDR3: TGCAGTGCTAGAGTGAGGACGGAAGTGAAAGCTTTCTTT.

This clonotype occurred a few times. The chain links TRBV20-1 to TRBJ2-6; 9 bases are shared with TRBD1. J was trimmed by 4 bases and V by 5 bases; bases with no gene match: 9. The CDR3 loop spans 16 amino acids. The germline V gene encodes CDR1 DFQATT and CDR2 SNEGSKA (reference sequence). The CDR3 here is CSAVTGGALGANVLTF. CDR3 DNA: TGCAGTGCTGTTACAGGGGGCGCGTTGGGGGCCAACGTCCTGACTTTC.

The chain carries TRBV10-3 and TRBJ1-2; D remains unclear. The CDR3 sequence is 14 residues long. V was trimmed by 1 base and J by 1 base, leaving 7 bases between them. CDR1 is ENHRY and CDR2 is SYGVKD in the germline V gene. The CDR3 DNA follows: TGTGCCATCAGTGAGTTAGGCCTTAACTATGGCTACACCTTC. It encodes CAISELGLNYGYTF.

The J gene is TRBJ1-2, the V gene TRBV4-2, with D possibly being TRBD1 (6 bases). The germline V gene encodes CDR1 LGHNA and CDR2 YNFKEQ. CDR3 length equals 17 residues. The V and J ends lost 6 bases and 3 bases respectively, with 23 bases between them. This CDR3 is CASSQSTTRGLDYGYTF. The CDR3 bases are TGTGCCAGCAGTCAGTCAACGACCAGGGGCTTAGACTATGGCTACACCTTC.

This clonotype has a handful of counts. The chain recombines TRBV28 with TRBJ2-3; a weak D match, TRBD2 (6 bases). The V gene lost 3 bases and the J gene lost 2 bases, with 15 bases spanning the gap. In germline, CDR1 is MDHEN, CDR2 SYDVKM. CDR3 length equals 16 residues. The CDR3 loop is CASSLGGLGDTDTQYF. CDR3 DNA: TGTGCCAGCAGTTTGGGGGGACTCGGAGACACAGATACGCAGTATTTT.

The genes are TRBV7-9 and TRBJ2-1; no reliable D call. Germline CDR1 SEHNR, CDR2 FQNEAQ (reference sequence). The CDR3 consists of 15 residues. V was clipped by 2 bases and J by 0 bases, with 8 bases between them. The CDR3 sequence is CASSLRNSSYNEQFF. CDR3 in DNA: TGTGCCAGCAGCTTAAGAAACAGCTCCTACAATGAGCAGTTCTTC.

V and J are TRBV4-3 and TRBJ1-1; a weak D match, TRBD1 (6 bases). Germline V gene sequence: CDR1 LGHNA, CDR2 YSLEER. The CDR3 has 15 residues. The V and J ends lost 0 bases and 5 bases respectively, with 13 bases between them. CDR3 nucleotide sequence: TGCGCCAGCAGCCAAGAAGGGGGGGGGAGTACTGAAGCTTTCTTT. Translated: CASSQEGGGSTEAFF.

This clonotype was picked up a small number of times. V usage is TRBV20-1 and J usage is TRBJ2-1, with a possible D match to TRBD2 (6 bases). The CDR3 covers 13 residues. Germline assignment: CDR1 DFQATT and CDR2 SNEGSKA (reference sequence). Trimming took off 5 bases at V and 6 bases at J, with 14 bases between the two ends. CDR3 in amino acids: CSAPVVGGNEQFF. DNA for the CDR3: TGCAGTGCTCCGGTGGTGGGGGGCAATGAGCAGTTCTTC.

The rearrangement joins TRBV6-2 or TRBV6-3 to TRBJ2-3, with D uncertain. From germline, CDR1 is MNHEY and CDR2 SVGEGT. The CDR3 is 12 amino acids. Trimming removed 0 bases at V and 4 bases at J, with 2 bases between. The CDR3 protein is CASSYSSDTQYF. CDR3 DNA sequence: TGTGCCAGCAGTTACTCCTCAGATACGCAGTATTTT.

The chain has TRBV5-1 and TRBJ2-3; unclear D gene. The CDR3 is 15 amino acids. V lost 1 base to trimming and J lost 1 base, with 10 bases between them. CDR1 and CDR2 (germline): SGHRS, YFSETQ. The CDR3 DNA sequence: TGCGCCAGCAGCTTGTCAGGATTGGGCACAGATACGCAGTATTTT. Translated: CASSLSGLGTDTQYF. Full variable domain (missing parts from reference TRBV5-1 and TRBJ2-3): KAGVTQTPRYLIKTRGQQVTLSCSPISGHRSVSWYQQTPGQGLQFLFEYFSETQRNKGNFPGRFSGRQFSNSRSEMNVSTLELGDSALYLCASSLSGLGTDTQYFGPGTRLTVL.

This chain links TRBV7-2 with TRBJ2-5, with 8 bases fitting TRBD2. CDR1 and CDR2 from the germline V gene are SGHTA and FQGNSA. The CDR3 has 15 residues. The V segment lost 5 bases and the J segment 5 bases; nucleotides outside the gene matches: 10. The DNA of the CDR3 is TGTGCCAGCAGCCCCGGGACTAGGAGGGGGGAGACCCAGTACTTC. Its translation: CASSPGTRRGETQYF.

The rearrangement uses TRBV6-5 and TRBJ1-4; no definite D call. Per germline, CDR1 MNHEY and CDR2 SVGAGI. The V gene lost 2 bases and the J gene lost 8 bases, with 12 bases spanning the gap. The CDR3 contains 14 residues. In DNA form, the CDR3 reads TGTGCCAGCAGTTACGCCCGGGCGAAGGAAAAACTGTTTTTT. Encoded protein: CASSYARAKEKLFF.

The chain has TRBV29-1 and TRBJ1-4, with a weak D call TRBD1 (5 bases). The CDR3 is 14 residues long. Trimming took 6 bases from V and 5 from J, leaving 16 bases between them. Germline V lookup: CDR1 SQVTM, CDR2 ANQGSEA. The CDR3 bases are TGCAGCGTGCACGACAGAGGGGAGAATGAAAAACTGTTTTTT. It is translated as CSVHDRGENEKLFF.

This clonotype was counted between two and nine times. The rearrangement uses TRBV29-1 and TRBJ2-7; 9 bases agree with TRBD1. This CDR3 is 12 amino acids long. J was trimmed by 6 bases and V by 2 bases; bases with no gene match: 2. CDR1 SQVTM and CDR2 ANQGSEA come from the germline V gene. As DNA, the CDR3 is TGCAGCGTTGAATACAGGGGGCTCGAGCAGTACTTC. It translates to CSVEYRGLEQYF.

The CDR3 is CASSSQGAGNTDTQYF. CDR3 DNA: TGTGCCAGCAGCTCCCAGGGAGCGGGGAACACAGATACGCAGTATTTT. The V call is TRBV7-2, the J call TRBJ2-3, with 7 bases fitting TRBD2. V lost 4 bases, J lost 2 bases, and 9 bases stayed unmatched. The CDR3 extends over 16 amino acids. CDR1 SGHTA and CDR2 FQGNSA come from the germline V gene.

This clonotype was counted at least ten times. This chain links TRBV29-1 with TRBJ2-5; D unclear. This CDR3 has 13 amino acids. V was pared by 7 bases and J by 5 bases, with 17 bases between. Germline CDR1 reads SQVTM; CDR2 reads ANQGSEA. CDR3 in DNA: TGCAGCGCCCGATGGGCGATTTCTGAGACCCAGTACTTC. Translating gives CSARWAISETQYF.

There are a few counts of this clonotype. The chain uses TRBV12-3 or TRBV12-4 and TRBJ2-1; no clear D. This CDR3 has 14 residues. V dropped 2 bases and J dropped 7 bases, with 12 bases sitting between them. The DNA of the CDR3 is TGTGCCAGCAGTTTACAGCAGGTCAGGAATGAGCAGTTCTTC. It specifies CASSLQQVRNEQFF.

The chain has TRBV28 and TRBJ2-7; 11 nucleotides agree with TRBD2. The CDR3 loop spans 16 amino acids. Trimming cost V 4 bases and J 3 bases; bases outside gene matches: 8. Germline CDR1 MDHEN, CDR2 SYDVKM. This chain's CDR3 is CASSSHTSGSFYEQYF. The CDR3 bases are TGTGCCAGCAGTTCTCACACTAGCGGGAGTTTCTACGAGCAGTACTTC. Supplemented by reference TRBV28 and TRBJ2-7, the full variable domain reads DVKVTQSSRYLVKRTGEKVFLECVQDMDHENMFWYRQDPGLGLRLIYFSYDVKMKEKGDIPEGYSVSREKKERFSLILESASTNQTSMYLCASSSHTSGSFYEQYFGPGTRLTVT.

CDR3 residues: CASSLWREANEQFF. The CDR3 DNA follows: TGTGCCAGCAGTTTATGGCGGGAGGCAAATGAGCAGTTCTTC. This rearrangement joins TRBV27 to TRBJ2-1; 8 nucleotides align to TRBD2. Per the germline V gene, CDR1 is MNHEY and CDR2 is SMNVEV (reference sequence). This CDR3 comprises 14 residues. The ends lost 1 base at V and 7 bases at J; junction bases unmatched: 3.

The chain joins TRBV2 to TRBJ2-7; D is unclear. This CDR3 is built from 15 residues. Trimming removed 6 bases at V and 4 bases at J, with 19 bases between. Germline V gene data show CDR1 as SNHLY and CDR2 as FYNNEI. CDR3 sequence (DNA): TGTGCCAGCAGGGGTGCCTCGCTAGGGTATTACGAGCAGTACTTC. Residues: CASRGASLGYYEQYF.

The J gene is TRBJ2-7, the V gene TRBV7-2, with TRBD2 identical over 8 bases. V gave up 2 bases and J gave up 4 bases; unmatched junction bases: 10. CDR3 length: 16 amino acids. The germline gives CDR1 SGHTA, CDR2 FQGNSA. This CDR3 reads CASSLSREGRYYEQYF. DNA for the CDR3: TGTGCCAGCAGCTTAAGTCGGGAGGGCCGTTATTACGAGCAGTACTTC. The complete variable domain, with remaining parts taken from reference TRBV7-2 and TRBJ2-7, reads GAGVSQSPSNKVTEKGKDVELRCDPISGHTALYWYRQSLGQGLEFLIYFQGNSAPDKSGLPSDRFSAERTGGSVSTLTIQRTQQEDSAVYLCASSLSREGRYYEQYFGPGTRLTVT.